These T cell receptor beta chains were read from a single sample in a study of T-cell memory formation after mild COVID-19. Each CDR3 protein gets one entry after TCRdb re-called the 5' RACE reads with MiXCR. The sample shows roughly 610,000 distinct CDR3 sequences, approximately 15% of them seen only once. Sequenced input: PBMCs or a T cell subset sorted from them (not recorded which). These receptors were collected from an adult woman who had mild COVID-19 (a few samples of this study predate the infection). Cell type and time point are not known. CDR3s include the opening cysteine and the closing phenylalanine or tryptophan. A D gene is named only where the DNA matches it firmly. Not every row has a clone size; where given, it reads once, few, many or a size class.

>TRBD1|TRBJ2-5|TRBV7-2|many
CASSLPRQGRETQYF
TGTGCCAGCAGCTTACCACGACAGGGGAGAGAGACCCAGTACTTC
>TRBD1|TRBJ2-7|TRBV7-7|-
CASSLDRGREQYF
TGTGCCAGCAGCTTAGACAGGGGGCGCGAGCAGTACTTC
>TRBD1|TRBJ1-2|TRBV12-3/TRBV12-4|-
CASSLSGRTGNPNYGYTF
TGTGCCAGCAGTTTATCGGGGAGGACAGGGAACCCTAACTATGGCTACACCTTC
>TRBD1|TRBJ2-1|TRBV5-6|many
CASSRLTGGDDEQFF
TGTGCCAGCAGCCGACTGACAGGGGGTGACGATGAGCAGTTCTTC
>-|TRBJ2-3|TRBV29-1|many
CSVKNRAEDTQYF
TGCAGCGTTAAGAACAGGGCCGAAGATACGCAGTATTTT
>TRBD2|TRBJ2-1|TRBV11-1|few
CASSLHAGGKNEQFF
TGTGCCAGCAGCTTACATGCGGGAGGGAAGAATGAGCAGTTCTTC
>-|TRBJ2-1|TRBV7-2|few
CASSLVAQRAYYNEQFF
TGTGCCAGCAGCTTAGTGGCCCAGCGGGCTTACTACAATGAGCAGTTCTTC
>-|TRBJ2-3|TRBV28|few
CASGRTDTQYF
TGTGCGAGCGGGCGCACAGATACGCAGTATTTT
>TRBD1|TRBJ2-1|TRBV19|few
CASSIQGAGFGNEQFF
TGTGCCAGTAGTATACAGGGGGCCGGGTTTGGCAATGAGCAGTTCTTC
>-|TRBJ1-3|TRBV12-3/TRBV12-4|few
CASSLHRGLSGNTIYF
TGTGCCAGCAGTTTACACCGGGGGCTCTCTGGAAACACCATATATTTT
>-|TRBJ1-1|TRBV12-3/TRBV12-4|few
CASSKSTVNTEAFF
TGTGCCAGCAGTAAGTCGACAGTGAACACTGAAGCTTTCTTT
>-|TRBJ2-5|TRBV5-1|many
CASSPYDTVTGETQYF
TGCGCCAGCAGCCCCTACGATACCGTGACGGGAGAGACCCAGTACTTC
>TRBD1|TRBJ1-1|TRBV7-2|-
CASSFTGQGVTEAFF
TGTGCCAGCAGCTTCACCGGACAGGGGGTCACTGAAGCTTTCTTT
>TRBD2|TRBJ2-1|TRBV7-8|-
CASSLGLAGGWQFF
TGTGCCAGCAGCTTAGGACTAGCGGGAGGATGGCAGTTCTTC
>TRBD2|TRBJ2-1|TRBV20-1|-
CSAPPGGYNEQFF
TGCAGTGCTCCCCCGGGGGGGTACAATGAGCAGTTCTTC
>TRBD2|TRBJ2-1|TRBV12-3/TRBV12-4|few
CASSEREGLYNEQFF
TGTGCCAGCAGCGAGCGGGAGGGCCTCTACAATGAGCAGTTCTTC
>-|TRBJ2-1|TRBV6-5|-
CASRRSIAASYNEQFF
TGTGCCAGCAGGAGGAGTATAGCGGCCTCCTACAATGAGCAGTTCTTC
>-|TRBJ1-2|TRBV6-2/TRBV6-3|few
CASGRDPGQYGYTF
TGTGCCAGCGGCCGGGACCCGGGGCAGTATGGCTACACCTTC
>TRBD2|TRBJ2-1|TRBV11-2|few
CASSFYRGGNEQFF
TGTGCCAGCAGCTTCTATCGGGGGGGTAATGAGCAGTTCTTC
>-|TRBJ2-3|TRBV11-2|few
CASRTARPSPSTDTQYF
TGTGCCAGCAGGACGGCGCGTCCCAGCCCTAGCACAGATACGCAGTATTTT
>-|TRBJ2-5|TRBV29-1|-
CSPPPAETQYF
TGCAGCCCTCCCCCGGCCGAGACCCAGTACTTC
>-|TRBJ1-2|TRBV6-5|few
CASREGYYGYTF
TGTGCCAGCAGGGAGGGGTATTACGGCTACACCTTC
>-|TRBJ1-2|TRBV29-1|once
CSVEGFRGAGYTF
TGCAGCGTTGAAGGCTTCCGAGGGGCTGGCTACACCTTC
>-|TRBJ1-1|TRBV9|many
CASSAPGTLNTEAFF
TGTGCCAGCAGCGCTCCCGGGACCCTTAACACTGAAGCTTTCTTT
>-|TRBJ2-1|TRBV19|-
CASSNGRGAYNEQFF
TGTGCCAGTAGTAACGGGAGAGGGGCCTACAATGAGCAGTTCTTC
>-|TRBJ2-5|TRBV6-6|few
CASSPGRETQYF
TGTGCCAGCAGCCCCGGCCGGGAGACCCAGTACTTC
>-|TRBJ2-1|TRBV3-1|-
CASSLDSSLSYNEQFF
TGTGCCAGCAGCCTCGACTCCTCGCTCTCCTACAATGAGCAGTTCTTC
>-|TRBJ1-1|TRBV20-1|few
CSAREAGNTEAFF
TGCAGTGCTAGAGAGGCAGGGAACACTGAAGCTTTCTTT
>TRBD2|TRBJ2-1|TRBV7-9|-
CAGLVAGGHNEQFF
TGTGCCGGCCTAGTAGCGGGAGGTCACAATGAGCAGTTCTTC
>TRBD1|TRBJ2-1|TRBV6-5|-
CASSYPGQGTYNEQFF
TGTGCCAGCAGTTATCCCGGACAGGGAACCTACAATGAGCAGTTCTTC
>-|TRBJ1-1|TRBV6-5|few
CASSSPLSQGLEAFF
TGTGCCAGCAGCAGCCCCTTGAGCCAGGGGCTCGAAGCTTTCTTT
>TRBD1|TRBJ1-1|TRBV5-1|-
CASSLGTGATNTEAFF
TGCGCCAGCAGCTTAGGGACAGGGGCGACGAACACTGAAGCTTTCTTT
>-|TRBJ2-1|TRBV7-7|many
CASSQGPGRSNEQFF
TGTGCCAGCAGCCAGGGGCCAGGTCGTAGCAATGAGCAGTTCTTC
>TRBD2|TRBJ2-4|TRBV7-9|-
CASSLVTSGEPAKNIQYF
TGTGCCAGCAGCTTGGTAACTAGCGGGGAACCAGCCAAAAACATTCAGTACTTC
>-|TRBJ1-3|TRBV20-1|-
CSAIKGGLASTIYF
TGCAGTGCTATTAAGGGGGGGCTTGCGAGCACCATATATTTT
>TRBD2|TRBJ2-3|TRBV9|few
CASRGLAGDTQYF
TGTGCCAGCAGGGGACTAGCAGGAGATACGCAGTATTTT
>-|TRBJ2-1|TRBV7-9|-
CASSLRGGLYNEQFF
TGTGCCAGCAGCTTAAGGGGGGGATTGTACAATGAGCAGTTCTTC
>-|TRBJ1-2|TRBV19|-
CASSISGPQDYGYTF
TGTGCCAGTAGTATCTCCGGGCCACAGGACTATGGCTACACCTTC
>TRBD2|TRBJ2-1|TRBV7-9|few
CASSLAGGSANEQFF
TGTGCCAGCAGCTTAGCCGGCGGGAGTGCAAATGAGCAGTTCTTC
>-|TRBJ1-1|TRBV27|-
CASTRGPEKREAFF
TGTGCCAGCACCCGCGGGCCGGAGAAGAGAGAAGCTTTCTTT
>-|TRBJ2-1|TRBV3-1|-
CASSQDRVFSEQFF
TGTGCCAGCAGCCAAGACAGGGTGTTTAGTGAGCAGTTCTTC
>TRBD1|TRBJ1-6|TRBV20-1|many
CSARDPRTGSPLHF
TGCAGTGCTAGAGATCCAAGGACAGGATCACCCCTCCACTTT
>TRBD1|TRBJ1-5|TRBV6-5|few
CASRAGGGQPQHF
TGTGCCAGCAGAGCAGGGGGCGGACAGCCCCAGCATTTT
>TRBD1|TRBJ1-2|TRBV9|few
CASSVVGQGGNGYTF
TGTGCCAGCAGCGTAGTAGGACAGGGTGGAAATGGCTACACCTTC
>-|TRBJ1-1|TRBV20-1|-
CSAPMLGDLNTEAFF
TGCAGTGCTCCGATGCTCGGGGACCTGAACACTGAAGCTTTCTTT
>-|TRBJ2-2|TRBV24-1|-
CATEGGGSGGTGELFF
TGTGCCACAGAAGGAGGTGGTTCTGGGGGCACCGGGGAGCTGTTTTTT
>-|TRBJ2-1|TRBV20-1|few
CSASGMSAYNEQFF
TGCAGTGCTAGCGGGATGTCAGCCTACAATGAGCAGTTCTTC
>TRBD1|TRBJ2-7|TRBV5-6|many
CASSWGTGSYEQYF
TGTGCCAGCAGCTGGGGGACAGGGAGCTACGAGCAGTACTTC
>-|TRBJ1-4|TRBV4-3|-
CASSQEGGLANEKLFF
TGCGCCAGCAGCCAAGAAGGGGGGTTAGCTAATGAAAAACTGTTTTTT
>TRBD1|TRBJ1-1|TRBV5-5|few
CASSLQGAPEAFF
TGTGCCAGCAGCTTGCAGGGGGCCCCTGAAGCTTTCTTT
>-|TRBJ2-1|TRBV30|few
CAWSPRGEQFF
TGTGCCTGGAGTCCCCGGGGTGAGCAGTTCTTC
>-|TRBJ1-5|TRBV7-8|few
CASSLRTVDSNQPQHF
TGTGCCAGCAGCTTAAGGACAGTCGATAGCAATCAGCCCCAGCATTTT
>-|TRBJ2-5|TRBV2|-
CASTRRQLEETQYF
TGTGCCAGCACGCGCAGACAGCTAGAAGAGACCCAGTACTTC
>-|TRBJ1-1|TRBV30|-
CAWSVRAVNTEAFF
TGTGCCTGGAGTGTACGGGCCGTGAACACTGAAGCTTTCTTT
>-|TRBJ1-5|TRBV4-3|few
CASSQDLGGNQPQHF
TGCGCCAGCAGCCAAGATCTAGGGGGCAATCAGCCCCAGCATTTT